This TCR beta chain is from a study of blood T cell repertoires in COVID-19. Study-level information: From T cells, B-cell-depleted T cells, or PBMCs came the material, which was cDNA or gDNA.

Per the study methods: Reference gene primers were amplified, and this amplification served to estimate nucleated cell counts. Profiling relied on immunoSEQ multiplex PCR, and the TCRdb table lists in-frame clones only, not all of them. That table furnishes V, J and clone size, whereas the DNA furnished D and trimming. This sample carries about 25,000 clones, 82% of them seen once, and the ten largest clones take around 1.8%. The TCR comes from an elderly man with active or convalescent COVID-19. Sample: peripheral blood.

CDR3 in amino acids: CASQGKANTEAFF. CDR3 DNA sequence: TGTGCCAGCCAGGGGAAGGCGAACACTGAAGCTTTCTTT. V and J are TRBV27 and TRBJ1-1; a weak D match, TRBD1 (6 bases). Trimming stripped 8 bases from V and 1 base from J, with 11 bases between. Germline loops: CDR1 MNHEY, CDR2 SMNVEV (reference sequence). The CDR3 consists of 13 residues.